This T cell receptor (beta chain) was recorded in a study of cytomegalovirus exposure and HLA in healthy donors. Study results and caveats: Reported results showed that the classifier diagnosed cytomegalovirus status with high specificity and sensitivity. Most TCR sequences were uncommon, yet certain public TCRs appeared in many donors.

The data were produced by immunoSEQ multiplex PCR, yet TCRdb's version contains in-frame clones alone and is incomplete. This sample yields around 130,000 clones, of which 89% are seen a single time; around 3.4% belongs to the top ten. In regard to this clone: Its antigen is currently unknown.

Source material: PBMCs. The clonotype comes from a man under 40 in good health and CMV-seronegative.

In DNA form, the CDR3 reads TGTGCCAGCAGCTTGTACAGGGACGTCCGCGAGCAGTACTTC. It yields the protein CASSLYRDVREQYF. The V call is TRBV5-6, the J call TRBJ2-7, with D possibly matching TRBD1 (6 bases). The V gene lost 1 base and the J gene lost 6 bases, with 14 bases spanning the gap. This CDR3 spans 14 amino acids. In germline, CDR1 is SGHDT, CDR2 YYEEEE.